The sequence of this T cell receptor (beta chain) was determined in a study of blood T cell repertoires in COVID-19. The repertoire was sequenced with immunoSEQ multiplex PCR; TCRdb's copy has only in-frame clones and lacks some. The table records under 200,000 clones, under 80% of them present only once. The germline V and J ends were trimmed by 2 bases and 3 bases, with 8 bases remaining between them. CDR1 and CDR2 from the germline V gene are GTSNPN and SVGIG (reference sequence). The CDR3 is 12 residues long. This chain links TRBV30 with TRBJ2-7; TRBD1 is a possible D gene (5 bases). Sequencing was performed on peripheral blood. The receptor was isolated from a woman of 80 years or more with acute or convalescent COVID-19. The CDR3 DNA reads as TGTGCCTGGAGTCCAGGGAACTACGAGCAGTACTTC. This encodes CAWSPGNYEQYF.